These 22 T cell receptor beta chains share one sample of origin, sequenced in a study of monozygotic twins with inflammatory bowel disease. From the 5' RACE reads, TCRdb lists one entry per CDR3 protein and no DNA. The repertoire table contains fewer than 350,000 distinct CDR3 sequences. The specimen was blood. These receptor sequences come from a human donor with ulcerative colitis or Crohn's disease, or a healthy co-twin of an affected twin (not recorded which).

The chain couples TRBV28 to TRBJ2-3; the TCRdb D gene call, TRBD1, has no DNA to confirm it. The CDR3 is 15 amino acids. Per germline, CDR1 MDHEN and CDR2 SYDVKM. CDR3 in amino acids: CATGAPLRSTDTQYF.

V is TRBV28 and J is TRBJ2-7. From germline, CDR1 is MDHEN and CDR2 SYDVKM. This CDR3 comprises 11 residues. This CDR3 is CASSTIYEQYF.

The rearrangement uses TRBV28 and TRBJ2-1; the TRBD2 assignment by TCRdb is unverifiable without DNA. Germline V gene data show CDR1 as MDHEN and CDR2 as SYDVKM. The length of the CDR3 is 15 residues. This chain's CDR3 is CASSSGAGGPWEQFF.

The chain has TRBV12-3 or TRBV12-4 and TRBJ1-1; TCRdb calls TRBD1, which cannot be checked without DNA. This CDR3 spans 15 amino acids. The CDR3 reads CASSSSGTVNTEAFF.

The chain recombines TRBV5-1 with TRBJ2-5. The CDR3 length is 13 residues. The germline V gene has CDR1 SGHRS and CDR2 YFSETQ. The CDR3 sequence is CASSLEVRETQYF.

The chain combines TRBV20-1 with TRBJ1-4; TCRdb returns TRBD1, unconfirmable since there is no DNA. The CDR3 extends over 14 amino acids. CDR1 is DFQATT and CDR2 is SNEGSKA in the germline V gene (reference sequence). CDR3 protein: CSSSPGTRNEKLFF.

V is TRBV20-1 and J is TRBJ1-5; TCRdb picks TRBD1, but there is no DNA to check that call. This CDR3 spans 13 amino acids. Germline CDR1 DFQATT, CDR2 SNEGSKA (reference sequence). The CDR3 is CSANPGSGQPQHF.

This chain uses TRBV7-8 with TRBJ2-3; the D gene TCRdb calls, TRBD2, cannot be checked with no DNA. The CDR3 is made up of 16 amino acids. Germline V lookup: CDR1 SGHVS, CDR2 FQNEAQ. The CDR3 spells CASSLRLAGAGDTQYF.

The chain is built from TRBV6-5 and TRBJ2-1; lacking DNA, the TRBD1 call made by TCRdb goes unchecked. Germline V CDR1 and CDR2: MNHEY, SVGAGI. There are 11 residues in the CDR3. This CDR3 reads CATLGGNEQFF.

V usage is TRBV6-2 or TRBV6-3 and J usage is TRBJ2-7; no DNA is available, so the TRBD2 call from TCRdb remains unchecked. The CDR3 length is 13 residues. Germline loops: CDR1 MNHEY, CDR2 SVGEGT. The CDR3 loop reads CASSPRTYGEQYF.

The CDR3 reads CASRKGQAAVLKYF. This rearrangement joins TRBV2 to TRBJ2-7; no DNA is available, so the TRBD1 call from TCRdb remains unchecked. This CDR3 spans 14 amino acids. Germline CDR1 reads SNHLY; CDR2 reads FYNNEI.

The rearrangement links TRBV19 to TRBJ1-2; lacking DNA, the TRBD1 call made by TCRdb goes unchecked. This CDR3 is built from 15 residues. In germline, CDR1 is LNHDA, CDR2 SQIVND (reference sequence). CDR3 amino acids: CASSPQTGFAYGYTF.

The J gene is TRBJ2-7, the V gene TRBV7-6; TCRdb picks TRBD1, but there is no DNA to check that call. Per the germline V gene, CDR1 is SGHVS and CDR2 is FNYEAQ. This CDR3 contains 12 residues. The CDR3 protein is CASSRAVDEQYF.

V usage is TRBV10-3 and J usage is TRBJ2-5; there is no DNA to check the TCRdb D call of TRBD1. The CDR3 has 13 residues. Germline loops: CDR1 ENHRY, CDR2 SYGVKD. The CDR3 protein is CAISGGKGETQYF.

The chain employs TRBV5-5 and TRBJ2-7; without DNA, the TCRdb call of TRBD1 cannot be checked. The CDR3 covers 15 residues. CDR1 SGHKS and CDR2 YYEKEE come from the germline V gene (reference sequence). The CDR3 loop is CASSFTGSSSYEQYF.

The CDR3 reads CASSQWTGGPYEQYF. The chain links TRBV7-9 to TRBJ2-7; without DNA, the TCRdb call of TRBD1 cannot be checked. Germline-derived CDR1 and CDR2 are SEHNR and FQNEAQ (reference sequence). This CDR3 comprises 15 residues.

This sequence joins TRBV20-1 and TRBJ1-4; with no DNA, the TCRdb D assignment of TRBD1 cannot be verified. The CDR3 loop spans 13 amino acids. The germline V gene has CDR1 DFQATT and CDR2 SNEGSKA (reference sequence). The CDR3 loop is CSARVQGREKLFF.

The CDR3: CAWNLDYSGELFF. This chain joins TRBV30 and TRBJ2-2; the D call from TCRdb, TRBD2, cannot be confirmed without DNA. This CDR3 spans 13 amino acids. Per germline, CDR1 GTSNPN and CDR2 SVGIG (reference sequence).

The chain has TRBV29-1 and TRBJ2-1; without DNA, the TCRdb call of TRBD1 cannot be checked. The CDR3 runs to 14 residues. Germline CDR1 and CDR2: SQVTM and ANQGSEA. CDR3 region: CSGEQGDSYNEQFF.

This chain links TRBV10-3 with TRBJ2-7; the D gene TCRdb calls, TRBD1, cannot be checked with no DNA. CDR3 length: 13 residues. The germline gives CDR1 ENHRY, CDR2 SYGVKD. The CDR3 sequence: CASRDHLTYEQYF.

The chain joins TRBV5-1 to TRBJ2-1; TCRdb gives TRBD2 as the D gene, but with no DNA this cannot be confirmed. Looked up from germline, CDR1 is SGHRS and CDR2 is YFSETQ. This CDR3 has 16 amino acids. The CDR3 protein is CASSPSAGGSYNEQFF.

The CDR3 loop reads CASSYLGQLQETQYF. V usage is TRBV6-2 or TRBV6-3 and J usage is TRBJ2-5; TCRdb selects TRBD1, and the lack of DNA leaves this call unchecked. Germline-derived CDR1 and CDR2 are MNHEY and SVGEGT. This CDR3 has 15 residues.